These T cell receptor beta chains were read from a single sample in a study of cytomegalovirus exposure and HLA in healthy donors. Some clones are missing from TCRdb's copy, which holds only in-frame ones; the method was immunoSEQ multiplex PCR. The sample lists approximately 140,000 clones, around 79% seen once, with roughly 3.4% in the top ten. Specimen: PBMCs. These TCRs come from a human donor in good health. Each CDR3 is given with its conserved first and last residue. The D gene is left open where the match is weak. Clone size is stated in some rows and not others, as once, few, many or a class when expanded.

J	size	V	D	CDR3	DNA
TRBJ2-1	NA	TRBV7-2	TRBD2	CASSLRSGDSYNEQFF	TGTGCCAGCAGCTTGCGGAGCGGGGACTCCTACAATGAGCAGTTCTTC
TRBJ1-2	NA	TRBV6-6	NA	CASAQGGQTGYTF	TGTGCCAGTGCCCAGGGTGGGCAAACTGGCTACACCTTC
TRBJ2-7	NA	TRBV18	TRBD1	CASSRQGSYEQYF	TGTGCCAGCTCAAGACAGGGGTCCTACGAGCAGTACTTC
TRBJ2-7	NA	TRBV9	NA	CASSATGGEQYF	TGTGCCAGCAGCGCGACAGGCGGCGAGCAGTACTTC
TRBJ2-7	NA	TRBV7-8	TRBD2	CASSTGGAKGWGEQYF	TGTGCCAGCAGCACCGGGGGGGCCAAGGGCTGGGGCGAGCAGTACTTC
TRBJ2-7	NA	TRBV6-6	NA	CASNPLGAAYEQYF	TGTGCCAGCAATCCCCTGGGGGCCGCCTACGAGCAGTACTTC
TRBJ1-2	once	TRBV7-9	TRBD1	CASSPQGGYGYTF	TGTGCCAGCAGCCCGCAGGGGGGCTATGGCTACACCTTC
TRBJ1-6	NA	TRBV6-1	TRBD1	CASSETGQSYSPLHF	TGTGCCAGCAGTGAAACGGGACAGAGCTATTCACCCCTCCACTTT
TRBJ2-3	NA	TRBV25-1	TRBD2	CASSEWGGGTDTQYF	TGTGCCAGCAGTGAATGGGGGGGAGGTACAGATACGCAGTATTTT
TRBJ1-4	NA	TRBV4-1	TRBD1	CASSQLPGQGAANEKLFF	TGCGCCAGCAGCCAGCTCCCGGGACAGGGGGCGGCTAATGAAAAACTGTTTTTT
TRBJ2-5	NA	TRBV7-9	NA	CASSFPLGGETQYF	TGTGCCAGCAGCTTCCCTTTAGGGGGAGAGACCCAGTACTTC
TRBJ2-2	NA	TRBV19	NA	CASSMGATGELFF	TGTGCCAGTAGTATGGGGGCCACCGGGGAGCTGTTTTTT
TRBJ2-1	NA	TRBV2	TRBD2	CASPRLAGRNNEQFF	TGTGCCAGCCCGAGACTAGCTGGGAGGAACAATGAGCAGTTCTTC